This TCR beta chain was recorded in a study of blood T cell repertoires in COVID-19. For the study at large: Spain, Italy and the United States supplied samples that represented acute and convalescent COVID-19.

V was shortened by 0 bases and J by 7 bases, with 7 bases between the two germline ends. The CDR3 contains 13 residues. The germline gives CDR1 MNHEY, CDR2 SVGAGI. Living in 24 US areas, the participants were between roughly 18 and 89 years of age. Each participant's cohort was designated according to participant-reported clinical history. In Cohort 3, a recovered donor had either two negative PCRs, clearance, or symptom resolution. The repertoire was sequenced with immunoSEQ multiplex PCR; TCRdb's copy has only in-frame clones and lacks some. The sample shows more than 350,000 clones, about 86% of them seen only once. This clone was detected only a few times.

V usage is TRBV6-5 and J usage is TRBJ1-5; D call uncertain. The sample taken for sequencing was PBMCs or T cells enriched from blood (not recorded which). This sequence was found in a woman aged 50 to 65 who had recovered from COVID-19. CDR3 amino acids: CASSYSGRQPQHF. In DNA, the CDR3 is TGTGCCAGCAGTTACTCTGGCAGGCAGCCCCAGCATTTT.